This T cell receptor beta chain is from a study of blood T cell repertoires in COVID-19. In the original analysis: Amplification of reference gene primers provided the estimated nucleated cell counts. The method was immunoSEQ multiplex PCR; TCRdb's version includes in-frame clones alone and lacks a portion of them. D and trimming were read from the DNA, whereas the V and J calls and clone size are those reported in that table. This repertoire shows a few hundred thousand clones, more than 75% found once; its top ten account for about 4.8%. The V gene lost 3 bases and the J gene lost 2 bases, with 16 bases spanning the gap. Per germline, CDR1 KGHSH and CDR2 LQKENI. CDR3 length: 16 amino acids.

The chain uses TRBV18 and TRBJ1-1; TRBD1 might be the D (6 bases). The clonotype was recovered from a man aged 50-59 years with acute or convalescent COVID-19. The sample was peripheral blood. DNA for the CDR3: TGTGCCAGCTCACCCTCCTCGGGAGGGGGAAACACTGAAGCTTTCTTT. Its translation is CASSPSSGGGNTEAFF.